This TCR beta chain emerged from a study of blood T cell repertoires in COVID-19. Study in general: Some COVID-19 samples were acute and others convalescent; all came from the United States, Italy and Spain. Nucleic acid was either cDNA or gDNA, and it came from T cells, B-cell-depleted T cells, or PBMCs.

Germline V gene data show CDR1 as SGHDN and CDR2 as FVKESK. The J segment lost 6 bases and the V segment lost 0 bases, leaving 2 bases of the junction unmatched. This CDR3 has 14 residues. In the original processing: It was from reference gene primer amplification that nucleated cell counts were estimated. Some clones are missing from TCRdb's copy, which holds only in-frame ones; the method was immunoSEQ multiplex PCR. V, J and clone size reflect that table, while D and trimming were determined from the DNA. The sample lists approximately 280,000 clones; about 91% were seen once. Sequencing used peripheral blood. This clonotype was sampled from a woman in her fifties or sixties with acute or convalescent COVID-19. This chain uses TRBV14 with TRBJ2-1; 7 positions agree with TRBD2. The CDR3: CASSQEGTINEQFF. For the CDR3, the DNA is TGTGCCAGCAGCCAAGAGGGGACTATCAATGAGCAGTTCTTC. The variable domain in full, with the rest retrieved from reference TRBV14 and TRBJ2-1, is EAGVTQFPSHSVIEKGQTVTLRCDPISGHDNLYWYRRVMGKEIKFLLHFVKESKQDESGMPNNRFLAERTGGTYSTLKVQPAELEDSGVYFCASSQEGTINEQFFGPGTRLTVL.